This TCR beta chain derives from a study of cytomegalovirus exposure and HLA in healthy donors (dated by TCRdb to the late 2010s). Regarding the complete study: In an earlier analysis of 587 of the donors, around 290 Gb of sequence data and about 110 million unique TCR beta sequences from about 179 million T cells were reported. On average, roughly 240,000 unique TCR beta nucleotide sequences were sequenced per donor among about 400 genotyped donors of the cohort, with about 19% of those sequences being non-productive. Approximately 310 gigabases of sequencing data and around 85 million unique TCR sequences made up an early release that covered several hundred HLA-typed donors. The study aimed to test whether signatures of past pathogen exposure could be identified by cataloging public T cell receptors. To predict cytomegalovirus infection status, the study combined high-throughput TCR immunosequencing, statistical association of individual TCRs with disease status, and machine learning. Roughly five DR-DQ haplotypes were handled as single units for association and clustering, since linkage in the cohort was strong. All discovery cohort repertoires had been generated on a single sequencing platform. A later genetic analysis used genome-wide SNP genotypes for about 65% of the 666 donors, treating that subset as a discovery cohort. HLA typing included class I and class II loci at four-digit resolution. Typing coverage varied by locus: about 629-640 donors for A, B, C, DRB1 and DQB1; approximately 500 for DQA1; approximately 570 for DPA1; roughly 450 for DPB1. In an earlier analysis of around 540 of the donors, high-throughput TCR beta sequencing was used to judge whether each TCR beta V gene segment behaved as functional or pseudogenic. In addition to the first cohort of around 670 subjects, a separate validation cohort of about 120 different subjects was used. In a later analysis, previously published TCR beta repertoires from roughly 710 donors were re-analyzed and high-resolution HLA genotyping was added so that TCR occurrence patterns could be studied. Rather than drawing on any new phenotypic data, the later analysis identified candidate immune exposures from TCR beta sequences and the way those sequences occurred across donors. Donor age, sex, ethnicity and CMV serostatus were compiled alongside the repertoire data. The T cell repertoires of roughly 660 subjects were profiled by immunosequencing and related to cytomegalovirus serostatus. Of the 300 to 500 genotyped donors, 65% to 90% were placed in the genetic ancestry cluster associated with self-reported Caucasian donors.

Summary of the overall study and its limitations: In vitro tests confirmed that three of the cytomegalovirus-associated TCR beta chains recognize cytomegalovirus antigens. In both the original and validation cohorts, the classifier was reported to diagnose cytomegalovirus status with high specificity and sensitivity. An earlier analysis of roughly 570 of the donors showed that most TCR beta V segments appeared in productive rearrangements either about 87% or about 30% of the time, which broadly matched IMGT annotations. Compared with equally common non-associated chains, HLA-associated TCR beta chains in a later analysis were more clonally expanded and had lower generation probabilities. In this cohort, only TCR beta chains were sequenced, and detectable features were limited by the absence of alpha or paired-chain data. A further reported finding was that TCR beta sequences accurately predicted the HLA-A and HLA-B alleles for most subjects in the first cohort. Because HLA typing was missing for some donors at each locus, association tests included only the typed subset. In a later analysis, several top co-occurrence clusters were reported to appear linked to parvovirus B19, influenza, CMV and Epstein-Barr virus. A group of highly shared sequence variants was considered likely to be a technical artifact of the sequencing pipeline. Sequencing depth was assumed to be roughly uniform across donors in the presence/absence analyses, though that assumption may not hold. A later genetic analysis reported fewer N-insertions in productive TCRs among donors in an Asian-associated ancestry cluster than the roughly 670-donor mean. The study gave a list of under 200 TCR beta chains associated with cytomegalovirus. Across donors, most TCR sequences were observed very rarely, whereas some public TCRs were present in many individuals. Because counts were too low, about 18 rarely observed V segments, including chromosome 9 orphons, were excluded from the earlier analysis of some 540 of the donors. In a later genetic analysis, a missense DCLRE1C variant was associated with V-gene and J-gene trimming of TCR beta chains, and the association was replicated in an independent cohort. The only immune exposure information available for the cohort was CMV serostatus. Correlated functional status among segregating V segments might reflect linkage disequilibrium, but an unknown experimental factor could not be ruled out. When HLA alleles, especially DR and DQ, strongly co-occurred, attributing TCR associations to individual alleles was difficult. A later analysis found that most CMV-associated TCR beta chains appeared HLA-restricted, with HLA associations seemingly driven largely by CMV exposure. According to a later analysis, TCR association rates differed among HLA loci, with DRB1 alleles showing the most associated TCRs and HLA-C alleles showing the fewest. A later analysis associated 16,951 TCR beta sequences with specific HLA alleles at a false discovery rate of 0.05. It was suggested by the authors that the approach could potentially be generalized to other disease states and immunological phenotypes.

In total, around 600 healthy bone marrow donors made up the cohort. All cohort members were sampled while nominally healthy, although unrecorded immune exposures were likely present. The donor tested CMV seropositive and was one of the 289 seropositive cohort members. Every donor gave a peripheral blood sample, and the peripheral blood mononuclear cells from that sample were used for TCR beta sequencing. The Qiagen DNeasy Blood Extraction Kit was used to extract genomic DNA from the blood cell samples. The library was made by the immunoSEQ multiplex PCR assay. For the multiplex PCR, a mixture combining 60 forward primers for TCR Vbeta segments and 13 reverse primers for TCR Jbeta segments was used. Amplification of the CDR3 region of rearranged TCR beta genes was performed with a multiplex PCR assay on genomic DNA. On the Illumina HiSeq System, the amplified TCR beta libraries were sequenced as 87-base-pair reads. From the authors' description of their analysis: A later analysis tallied around 82 million unique TCR beta chains across the roughly 610 repertoires, and about 12 million of those chains were shared by two or more donors. To remove PCR and sequencing errors, raw reads were error-corrected and collapsed into unique sequences using a nearest-neighbor algorithm that merged closely related sequences. Alignment of CDR3 sequences to IMGT reference sequences was used to assign V, D and J gene segments. For a sequence to be retained, a match of at least six nucleotides to both a V gene segment and a J gene segment was required. Rearrangements were called productive when the CDR3 lacked stop codons and stayed in frame with V and J; all others were non-productive. CDR3 was defined by IMGT convention, running from the second conserved V-encoded cysteine to the conserved J-encoded phenylalanine. In an earlier analysis of roughly 580 of the donors, sequences lacking an unambiguous match to a single V gene segment were excluded. An earlier analysis of a few hundred of the donors called V segments functional above 56.7% productive rearrangements and segregating when the between-donor standard deviation exceeded 5%. A statistical classification framework was built to diagnose cytomegalovirus status from the catalog of TCR beta chain sequences. V and J gene assignment, in a later analysis, came from comparing TCR nucleotide sequences with IMGT/GENE-DB human TR gene sequences. In a later analysis, CDR3 sequences and most-parsimonious VDJ recombination scenarios were assigned using the TCRdist pipeline. In a later analysis, each TCR beta chain was defined by its CDR3 amino acid sequence together with its V-gene family, and reads without a unique V-gene family were excluded. As a way to deal with suspected cross-contamination and a sequencing artifact, a later analysis dropped 450 to 700 nucleotide sequences that were highly shared and had low generation probability. A later analysis calculated a clonal expansion index for each public chain from normalized within-repertoire ranks of inferred template counts. A later analysis computed generation probabilities with a VDJ recombination model fitted to out-of-frame rearrangements, and checked the results against IGoR. A later analysis scored TCR-TCR, TCR-HLA and TCR-CMV co-occurrence with hypergeometric tests, applying a repertoire-size bias correction to TCR pairs. In a later analysis, false discovery rates were estimated by permuting HLA or CMV assignments 20 times. In a later analysis, co-occurring TCRs were grouped with DBSCAN, and TCRdist sequence similarity was added when clustering was performed within HLA-allele-positive subsets. Co-occurrence clustering excluded repertoires with fewer than 30,000 or more than 120,000 public chains, plus five with anomalous nucleotide sharing. The immuneACCESS repertoire file appears here via TCRdb, limited to in-frame rearrangements. These files lack a portion of the clones; in checked studies, under half of the deficit traces to unresolved V genes, and the cause of the others is not known. That table gives V, J and clone size, and the DNA gave D and trimming. For this sample the table gives roughly 120,000 clones, of which roughly 80% were detected only once. 4.5% to 5% of the sample goes to the ten largest clones.

Details on this clone: No cognate antigen has been identified for it. Qualities for individual bases were not recorded, and no much larger clone is one base off.

The specimen sequenced was PBMCs. The clonotype was recovered from a man aged 45 to 65 in good health and CMV-seropositive.

The nucleotide sequence reads as follows: TGTGCCAGCAGCCCCCGGGACAGGGGGTCGGACACTGAAGCTTTCTTT. Its protein reads: CASSPRDRGSDTEAFF. The chain links TRBV7-2 with TRBJ1-1, and TRBD1 aligns with 11 junction nucleotides. Including the terminal cysteine and phenylalanine, the CDR3 comprises 16 residues. Only the CDR3 portion is preserved as DNA: 48 bases, with reading frame beginning at the first base. V lost 5 bases and J lost 3 bases, and the count of bases not matched to a germline gene is 8. Taken from the germline V gene, the CDR1 and CDR2 loops are SGHTA and FQGNSA.